Listed below are T cell receptor beta chains from one sample, sequenced in a study of beta chain features in type 1 diabetes. TCRdb keeps only in-frame clones here, not all; method: immunoSEQ multiplex PCR. The sample includes some 370,000 clones, 9.6% of them seen just once. The sample was central memory CD4+ T cells from blood. All receptors come from a young man with type 1 diabetes. Each CDR3 is given with its conserved first and last residue. A D gene is named only where the DNA matches it firmly. A row's size may be missing; if present it is once, few, many or a size class.

>few|17|-|TRBJ2-3|TRBV29-1
CSARGGRAGFGSDTQYF
TGCAGCGCCCGAGGAGGGCGGGCCGGCTTTGGGTCAGATACGCAGTATTTT
>few|19|TRBD2|TRBJ2-7|TRBV4-1
CASSPTPGTSGRASYEQYF
TGCGCCAGCAGCCCCACTCCCGGGACTAGCGGGAGGGCCTCTTACGAGCAGTACTTC
>few|14|-|TRBJ1-1|TRBV6-5
CASSGRGGNTEAFF
TGTGCCAGCAGCGGACGCGGGGGGAACACTGAAGCTTTCTTT
>many|15|TRBD1|TRBJ2-3|TRBV29-1
CSVALSGQRSDTQYF
TGCAGCGTTGCACTATCGGGACAGCGCTCAGATACGCAGTATTTT
>-|14|-|TRBJ1-4|TRBV6-1
CASSDSSWGVGLFF
TGTGCCAGCAGTGACAGTTCATGGGGAGTGGGGCTGTTTTTT
>-|16|-|TRBJ1-6|TRBV6-5
CASSYGSERDNSPLHF
TGTGCCAGCAGTTACGGGTCAGAACGGGATAATTCACCCCTCCACTTT
>-|14|-|TRBJ1-3|TRBV27
CASSQGVSGNTIYF
TGTGCCAGCAGCCAGGGCGTCTCTGGAAACACCATATATTTT
>many|12|-|TRBJ2-3|TRBV2
CASSDAADTQYF
TGTGCCAGCAGTGATGCCGCAGATACGCAGTATTTT
>once|13|-|TRBJ2-7|TRBV7-9
CASTQNPTAEQYF
TGTGCCAGCACCCAAAACCCGACAGCCGAGCAGTACTTC
>-|16|TRBD1|TRBJ1-2|TRBV5-1
CASSPGTGGAGYGYTF
TGCGCCAGCAGCCCCGGGACAGGGGGCGCCGGCTATGGCTACACCTTC
>-|16|TRBD1|TRBJ2-5|TRBV5-1
CASSLSPGQGPETQYF
TGCGCCAGCAGCCTCTCGCCGGGACAGGGACCAGAGACCCAGTACTTC
>-|14|TRBD1|TRBJ2-7|TRBV6-6
CASSYYGQVGEQYF
TGTGCCAGCAGTTACTATGGACAGGTCGGAGAGCAGTACTTC
>-|16|TRBD2|TRBJ2-1|TRBV9
CASSARFSGGGDEQFF
TGTGCCAGCAGCGCCCGATTTTCGGGAGGGGGTGATGAGCAGTTCTTC
>once|15|-|TRBJ1-3|TRBV11-2
CASSLSGLTGNTIYF
TGTGCCAGCAGCTTAAGTGGGCTTACTGGAAACACCATATATTTT
>few|16|-|TRBJ2-6|TRBV9
CASSLLEISGANVLTF
TGTGCCAGCAGCTTACTCGAAATTTCCGGGGCCAACGTCCTGACTTTC
>many|13|-|TRBJ2-1|TRBV28
CASSTGRYNEQFF
TGTGCCAGCAGTACGGGTAGATACAATGAGCAGTTCTTC
>-|13|-|TRBJ2-7|TRBV28
CASAPRRSYEQYF
TGTGCCAGCGCACCCCGCCGCTCCTACGAGCAGTACTTC
>-|15|TRBD1|TRBJ1-5|TRBV4-1
CASSQTGHGNQPQHF
TGCGCCAGCAGCCAGACAGGGCATGGCAATCAGCCCCAGCATTTT
>few|16|TRBD2|TRBJ2-7|TRBV5-4
CASSLGGGLGGYEQYF
TGTGCCAGCAGCTTGGGAGGGGGACTAGGAGGTTACGAGCAGTACTTC
>few|13|-|TRBJ2-3|TRBV6-5
CAINTGTSDTQYF
TGTGCCATCAACACCGGGACCTCAGATACGCAGTATTTT
>-|13|-|TRBJ1-1|TRBV28
CASKGQMNTEAFF
TGTGCCAGCAAAGGACAGATGAACACTGAAGCTTTCTTT
>few|13|-|TRBJ1-3|TRBV9
CASSVGGGDTIYF
TGTGCCAGCAGCGTAGGCGGGGGAGACACCATATATTTT
>-|14|TRBD1|TRBJ1-2|TRBV28
CASSPGQENYGYTF
TGTGCCAGCAGCCCCGGACAGGAAAACTATGGCTACACCTTC
>-|14|-|TRBJ2-5|TRBV19
CASRAPGRRETQYF
TGTGCCAGTAGGGCTCCGGGACGGCGGGAGACCCAGTACTTC
>few|14|-|TRBJ2-3|TRBV9
CASSPRANLDTQYF
TGTGCCAGCAGCCCCCGGGCTAACCTAGATACGCAGTATTTT
>-|16|TRBD2|TRBJ2-3|TRBV11-2
CASSKDGAGGVDTQYF
TGTGCCAGCAGCAAAGACGGGGCGGGAGGGGTTGATACGCAGTATTTT
>-|15|TRBD1|TRBJ2-1|TRBV27
CASSSNTGVYNEQFF
TGTGCCAGCAGTTCAAATACAGGGGTATACAATGAGCAGTTCTTC
>few|14|-|TRBJ2-2|TRBV5-6
CASSWGLNTGELFF
TGTGCCAGCAGCTGGGGACTGAACACCGGGGAGCTGTTTTTT
>-|16|TRBD2|TRBJ2-1|TRBV11-1
CASSLDMTSGKNEQFF
TGTGCCAGCAGCTTAGATATGACTAGCGGGAAAAATGAGCAGTTCTTC
>few|14|TRBD1|TRBJ1-2|TRBV11-2
CASSTQTGGYGYTF
TGTGCCAGCAGCACCCAGACAGGGGGCTATGGCTACACCTTC
>-|15|-|TRBJ1-2|TRBV19
CASSIGLGRNDGYTF
TGTGCCAGTAGTATAGGACTGGGGAGGAACGATGGCTACACCTTC
>few|17|TRBD2|TRBJ2-1|TRBV7-2
CASSNPLTSGHGDEQFF
TGTGCCAGCAGCAATCCTCTGACTAGCGGACATGGCGATGAGCAGTTCTTC
>-|16|-|TRBJ2-2|TRBV10-3
CAITQTGNSNTGELFF
TGTGCCATCACCCAAACAGGGAATAGTAACACCGGGGAGCTGTTTTTT
>few|14|TRBD1|TRBJ1-1|TRBV5-1
CASSATGWDTEAFF
TGCGCCAGCAGCGCGACAGGGTGGGACACTGAAGCTTTCTTT
>-|16|TRBD2|TRBJ2-1|TRBV19
CASSSLRLAGSNEQFF
TGTGCCAGTAGTTCACTTCGACTAGCGGGTAGCAATGAGCAGTTCTTC
>few|14|-|TRBJ2-5|TRBV5-1
CASSLSQGQETQYF
TGCGCCAGCAGCTTGAGCCAGGGACAAGAGACCCAGTACTTC
>-|14|-|TRBJ1-1|TRBV25-1
CASSGGSMNTEAFF
TGTGCCAGCAGTGGGGGGAGTATGAACACTGAAGCTTTCTTT
>-|11|-|TRBJ1-1|TRBV11-2
CASSFGPGAFF
TGTGCCAGCAGCTTTGGTCCCGGAGCTTTCTTT
>-|15|-|TRBJ1-1|TRBV5-4
CASSSKDRLNTEAFF
TGTGCCAGCAGCTCGAAGGACAGACTAAACACTGAAGCTTTCTTT
>-|15|TRBD2|TRBJ2-1|TRBV7-3
CASSRGASGSYEQFF
TGTGCCAGCAGCAGGGGGGCTAGCGGGAGCTATGAGCAGTTCTTC